This T cell receptor (beta chain) appears in the sequencing data of a study of PD-1 blockade in mismatch repair-deficient tumors. Whole-study context: Enrolled about 2012-2016, patients had progressing, pretreated mismatch repair-deficient cancers of approximately 13 types. Broader study findings: Tumor-resident clones, often absent from pretreatment blood, expanded after pembrolizumab and then contracted.

TCR sequencing covered three patients who responded to pembrolizumab. Per the germline V gene, CDR1 is LNHNV and CDR2 is YYDKDF (reference sequence). The CDR3 extends over 14 amino acids. V lost 3 bases and J lost 2; bases outside the gene matches: 3. Only in-frame clones appear in the TCRdb table, and some are missing; sequencing was by immunoSEQ multiplex PCR. The repertoire holds about 68,000 clones, around 73% seen once, with nearly 5.5% in the top ten. A note on this clone: Its antigen remains unknown.

The chain is built from TRBV15 and TRBJ2-5, with 7 nucleotides matching TRBD2. This receptor was taken from an adult with mismatch repair-deficient cancer. Specimen: peripheral blood, collected 2 weeks after starting pembrolizumab. This chain's CDR3 is CATSRRLAQETQYF. The CDR3 DNA reads TGTGCCACCAGCAGGAGACTAGCTCAAGAGACCCAGTACTTC.